The TCR beta chain described here comes from a study of blood T cell repertoires in COVID-19. There are 15 residues in the CDR3. The V gene end was trimmed by 6 bases and the J gene end by 8 bases; junction bases not matched to a gene: 12. From germline, CDR1 is SNHLY and CDR2 FYNNEI. Sequencing used immunoSEQ multiplex PCR; TCRdb keeps in-frame clones, though not all of them. The sample carries some 260,000 clones, approximately 81% recorded once. The sample was peripheral blood. This rearrangement joins TRBV2 to TRBJ2-1; TRBD1 agrees at 8 bases. The source is a woman under 30 with acute or convalescent COVID-19. The CDR3 coding sequence is TGTGCCAGCAGCCGGGAACAGGGGGTAAGGGATGAGCAGTTCTTC. This codes for CASSREQGVRDEQFF.